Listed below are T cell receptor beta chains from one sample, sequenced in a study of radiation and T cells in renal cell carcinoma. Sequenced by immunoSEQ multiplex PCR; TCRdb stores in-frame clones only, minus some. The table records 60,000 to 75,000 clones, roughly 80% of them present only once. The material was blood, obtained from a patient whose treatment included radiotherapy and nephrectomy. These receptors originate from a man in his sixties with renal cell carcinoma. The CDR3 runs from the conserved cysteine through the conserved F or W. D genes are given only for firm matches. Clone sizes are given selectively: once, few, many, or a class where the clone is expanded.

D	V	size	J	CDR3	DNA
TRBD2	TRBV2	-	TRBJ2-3	CASSPGTSGRTQYF	TGTGCCAGCAGTCCGGGGACTAGCGGGAGAACGCAGTATTTT
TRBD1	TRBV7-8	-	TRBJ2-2	CASSFRTGGNTGELFF	TGTGCCAGCAGCTTCCGGACAGGGGGGAACACCGGGGAGCTGTTTTTT
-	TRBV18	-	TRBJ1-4	CASSPSRATNEKLFF	TGTGCCAGCTCACCCTCGAGGGCAACTAATGAAAAACTGTTTTTT
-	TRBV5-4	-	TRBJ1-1	CASSLENTNTEAFF	TGTGCCAGCAGCTTGGAGAACACGAACACTGAAGCTTTCTTT
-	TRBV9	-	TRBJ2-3	CASSVGRSTDTQYF	TGTGCCAGCAGCGTAGGACGGAGCACAGATACACAGTATTTT
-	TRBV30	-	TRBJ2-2	CAWSRGTGELFF	TGTGCCTGGAGTAGGGGAACCGGGGAGCTGTTTTTT
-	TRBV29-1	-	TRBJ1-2	CSVDKGSDGYTF	TGCAGCGTTGATAAGGGTTCCGATGGCTACACCTTC
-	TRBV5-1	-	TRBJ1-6	CASSLFGGLENSPLHF	TGCGCCAGCAGCTTGTTCGGGGGCTTGGAGAATTCACCCCTCCACTTT
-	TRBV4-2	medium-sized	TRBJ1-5	CASSQVSRAAEPQHF	TGTGCCAGCAGCCAAGTCTCGAGGGCCGCCGAGCCCCAGCATTTT
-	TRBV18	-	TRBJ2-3	CASSPPAGDTDTQYF	TGTGCCAGCTCACCACCGGCAGGCGACACAGATACGCAGTATTTT
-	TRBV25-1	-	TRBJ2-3	CASSDIWDLSTDTQYF	TGTGCCAGCAGTGACATTTGGGACTTAAGCACAGATACGCAGTATTTT
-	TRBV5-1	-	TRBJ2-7	CASSLGHIPYEQYF	TGCGCCAGCAGCTTGGGACACATACCCTACGAGCAGTACTTC
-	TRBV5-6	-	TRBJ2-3	CASSLASGLDGDTQYF	TGTGCCAGCAGCTTGGCCTCAGGGCTGGACGGAGATACGCAGTATTTT
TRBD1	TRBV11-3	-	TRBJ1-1	CASSVRTGVNTEAFF	TGTGCCAGCAGCGTCCGGACAGGCGTTAACACTGAAGCTTTCTTT
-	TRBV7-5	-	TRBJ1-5	CVRRREQGSSNQPQHF	TGTGTCAGGAGGAGGGAACAGGGGAGTAGCAATCAGCCCCAGCATTTT
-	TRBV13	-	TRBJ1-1	CASSLVGGSEAFF	TGTGCCAGCAGCTTAGTCGGGGGTAGTGAAGCTTTCTTT
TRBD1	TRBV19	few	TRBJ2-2	CASSKDRGGLGNTGELFF	TGTGCCAGTAGTAAAGACAGGGGGGGCCTGGGGAACACCGGGGAGCTGTTTTTT
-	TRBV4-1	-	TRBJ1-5	CASSSNVQLSNQPQHF	TGCGCCAGCAGCTCAAACGTGCAGCTTAGCAATCAGCCCCAGCATTTT
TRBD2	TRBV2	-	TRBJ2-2	CASSVSSGRRAPGELFF	TGTGCCAGCAGTGTATCTAGCGGGAGGAGGGCTCCCGGGGAGCTGTTTTTT
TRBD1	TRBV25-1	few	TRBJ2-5	CASSEDRAPRTQYF	TGTGCCAGCAGTGAGGACAGGGCACCTCGGACCCAGTACTTC
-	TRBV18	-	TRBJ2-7	CASSPPPSVPPYEQYF	TGTGCCAGCTCACCACCCCCTTCCGTACCTCCCTACGAGCAGTACTTC
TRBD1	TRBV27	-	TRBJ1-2	CASRGTAGGYGYTF	TGTGCCAGCCGAGGGACAGCCGGGGGCTATGGCTACACCTTC
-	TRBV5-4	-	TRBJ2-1	CASSSLLDREGEQFF	TGTGCCAGCAGCTCCCTACTCGACAGGGAGGGTGAGCAGTTCTTC
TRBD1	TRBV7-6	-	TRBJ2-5	CASSLQGRAQYF	TGTGCCAGCAGCCTACAGGGGCGGGCCCAGTACTTC
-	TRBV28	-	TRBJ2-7	CASHSGRLGVEQYF	TGTGCCAGCCATTCGGGGAGATTGGGGGTCGAGCAGTACTTC
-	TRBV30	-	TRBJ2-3	CAWSRDSGSSRADTQYF	TGTGCCTGGAGTCGGGACTCGGGGAGCTCTCGCGCAGATACGCAGTATTTT
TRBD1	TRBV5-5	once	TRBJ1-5	CASSLAGGQGGQPQHF	TGTGCCAGCAGCTTGGCGGGGGGACAGGGCGGGCAGCCCCAGCATTTT
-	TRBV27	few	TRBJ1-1	CASTRDRRMNTEAFF	TGTGCCAGCACCCGGGACCGCAGGATGAACACTGAAGCTTTCTTT
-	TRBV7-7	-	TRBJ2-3	CASSQIGVNTQYF	TGTGCCAGCAGCCAAATAGGGGTGAATACGCAGTATTTT
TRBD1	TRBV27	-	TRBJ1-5	CASSPQSGQGNQPQHF	TGTGCCAGCAGTCCCCAATCGGGACAGGGCAATCAGCCCCAGCATTTT
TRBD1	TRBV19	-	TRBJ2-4	CASSIKGAYKNIQYF	TGTGCCAGTAGTATAAAGGGGGCCTACAAAAACATTCAGTACTTC
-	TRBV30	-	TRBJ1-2	CAWSGGQGIYGYTF	TGTGCCTGGAGTGGGGGGCAGGGGATCTATGGCTACACCTTC
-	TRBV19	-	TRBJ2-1	CASSNPGLTYNEQFF	TGTGCCAGTAGTAATCCGGGACTGACATACAATGAGCAGTTCTTC
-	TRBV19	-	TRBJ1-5	CASSPGLGQPQHF	TGTGCCAGTAGCCCAGGTTTAGGTCAGCCCCAGCATTTT
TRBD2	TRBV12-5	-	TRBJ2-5	CASGSPASGQETQYF	TGTGCTAGTGGTTCCCCTGCTAGCGGCCAAGAGACCCAGTACTTC
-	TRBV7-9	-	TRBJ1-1	CASSPGTKGTEAFF	TGTGCCAGCAGCCCAGGGACAAAGGGGACTGAGGCTTTCTTT
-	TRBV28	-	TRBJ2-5	CASSLWTGQPLRETQYF	TGTGCCAGCAGTTTATGGACCGGACAGCCTCTACGAGAGACCCAGTACTTC
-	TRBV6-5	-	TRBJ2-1	CASSLSRRTLEFF	TGTGCCAGCAGCCTCTCCCGGAGGACGCTGGAGTTCTTC
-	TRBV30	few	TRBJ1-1	CAWIPGITEAFF	TGTGCCTGGATCCCAGGGATAACTGAAGCTTTCTTT
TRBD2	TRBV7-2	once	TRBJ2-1	CASSWLAGNEQFF	TGTGCCAGCAGCTGGCTAGCGGGGAATGAGCAGTTCTTC
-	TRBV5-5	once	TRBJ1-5	CASSSGHYSNQPQHF	TGTGCCAGCAGCTCCGGACACTATAGCAATCAGCCCCAGCATTTT
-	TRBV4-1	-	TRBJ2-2	CASSQEKQRGTGELFF	TGCGCCAGCAGCCAAGAGAAACAGAGGGGGACCGGGGAGCTGTTTTTT